This T cell receptor (beta chain) was found in a study of T cells in Graves' hyperthyroidism and ophthalmopathy. Regions amplified from RNA transcripts were the TCR beta CDR3 regions. A first-round RT-PCR of the TCR CDR3 used the HTBI primer set. TCRdb reprocessed the multiplex PCR reads via MiXCR and lists one record per CDR3 protein. The table records hundreds of thousands of distinct CDR3 sequences, roughly 40% of them present only once. At least ten counts were recorded for this clonotype. The receptor's source is a man aged 18-30 years with Graves' hyperthyroidism. What was sequenced was blood.

The CDR3 sequence is CASSLARGPYSNQPQHF. The CDR3 region has the DNA TGTGCCAGCAGCTTAGCGCGGGGCCCTTATAGCAATCAGCCCCAGCATTTT. The rearrangement joins TRBV7-9 to TRBJ1-5; D possibly corresponds to TRBD1 (5 bases). The germline V gene has CDR1 SEHNR and CDR2 FQNEAQ (reference sequence). The CDR3 is 17 residues long. V was trimmed by 0 bases and J by 0 bases, leaving 12 bases between them.